These 3 T cell receptor beta chains came from one sample sequenced in a study of blood T cell repertoires in COVID-19. Clones were sequenced by immunoSEQ multiplex PCR, and TCRdb holds only the in-frame ones, with some missing. Of tens of thousands of clones in the sample, 70% to 90% were seen once. Sequencing was performed on peripheral blood. These receptors were obtained from a man aged 25-45 years with acute or convalescent COVID-19.

This clone appeared a single time. The J gene is TRBJ2-2, the V gene TRBV6-6; D not certain. The CDR3 is made up of 12 amino acids. Germline CDR1 MNHNY, CDR2 SVGAGI (reference sequence). Trimming removed 5 bases at V and 7 bases at J, with 8 bases between. The CDR3 coding sequence is TGTGCCAGCAGTATTAGCCTCGGGGAGCTGTTTTTT. Its translation: CASSISLGELFF.

This rearrangement joins TRBV2 to TRBJ1-2, with 11 bases that match TRBD1. Germline V CDR1 and CDR2: SNHLY, FYNNEI. The CDR3 consists of 14 residues. V gave up 8 bases and J gave up 5 bases; unmatched junction bases: 7. The CDR3 spells CASLYGTGGYGYTF. The DNA of the CDR3 is TGTGCCAGCCTATATGGGACAGGGGGGTATGGCTACACCTTC.

This clone was observed a handful of times. This chain joins TRBV7-2 and TRBJ2-7; D gene ambiguous. There are 12 residues in the CDR3. Germline V gene lookup returns CDR1 SGHTA and CDR2 FQGNSA. With 1 base removed from V and 3 bases from J, the gap between germline ends came to 4 bases. For the CDR3, the DNA is TGTGCCAGCAGCTTAGACTACTACGAGCAGTACTTC. This encodes CASSLDYYEQYF.